These T cell receptor beta chains were read from a single sample in a study of human T cells and chemical hapten exposure. TCRdb redid the calling of the RACE reads with MiXCR, one entry per CDR3 protein. The table shows 65,000 to 95,000 distinct CDR3 sequences, with about 9.2% occurring only once. Input material: whole blood. These receptors were taken from a female donor in good health. Some clones in this sample may be carry-over from other donors' samples. CDR3s leave out the opening cysteine and the closing phenylalanine or tryptophan. Only part of the rows carry a size: once, few, many, or a class if the clone is expanded.

>many|TRBV13
ASSFGWGYT
>many|TRBV7-2
ASSLVRTGVGGTEAF
>few|TRBV6-2/TRBV6-3
ASSYKGFGHHVHSRPQH
>-|TRBV7-2
ASHSPRYNEQF
>many|TRBV3-1
ASSPSGGTTGELF
>many|TRBV28
ASSPPRENTQY
>few|TRBV20-1
SARGGTSGLNEQF
>-|TRBV7-2
ASSLFGPAGANTGELF
>many|TRBV7-9
ASSLKPGSLNTEAF
>few|TRBV29-1
SVTDGGETQY
>many|TRBV30
AWAGQYNQPQH
>-|TRBV3-1
ASSQDVPGQGPF
>many|TRBV20-1
SARPGTGTGTGELF
>-|TRBV5-1
ASSLRTGGLPSRPSSYEQY
>few|TRBV7-9
ASSSGTDPYGGY
>-|TRBV7-6
ASSFHSGTDTDTQY
>many|TRBV5-4
ASSQGTSGGPVATQY
>-|TRBV11-2
ASSLVRDSGNTIY
>many|TRBV20-1
SARGEAGFTGQY
>many|TRBV6-6
ASSYVHREKLF
>few|TRBV7-2
ASSHDQSYTDTQY
>few|TRBV24-1
ATSESGRTSQH
>few|TRBV12-3/TRBV12-4
ASSLFSSTDNEQF
>-|TRBV5-1
ASRQQEYTDTQY
>-|TRBV6-5
ASRRLAGVPRTGELF
>few|TRBV4-2
ASSQVRISGANVLT
>many|TRBV7-6
ASSLSENTEAF
>-|TRBV6-5
ASSKLLNLRTDTQY
>many|TRBV11-2
ASSYLAVSYEQY
>-|TRBV20-1
SARVGLAGLQETQY
>once|TRBV2
ASIETGNVGQPQH
>-|TRBV4-3
ASTKQGTGPLNTEAF
>-|TRBV4-2
ASSQGDSRNYGYT
>few|TRBV30
AWSVRGNTEAF
>few|TRBV2
ASSSTDRLGYEQY
>few|TRBV27
ASRQTGTYT
>few|TRBV7-9
ASSLGYGETEAF
>few|TRBV6-1
ASRNRDGPYEQY
>many|TRBV12-5
ASGFVSSDGYT
>few|TRBV29-1
SVGGNNQPQH
>many|TRBV4-2
ASSQVAGGTDTQY
>-|TRBV28
ASKEGMVDTQY
>-|TRBV21-1
ASSIRTGTTSGNTIY
>few|TRBV4-2
ASSQEVRNTEAF
>medium-sized|TRBV12-3/TRBV12-4
ASSLAGTDTQY
>-|TRBV29-1
SVLTGTGSTDTQY